This T cell receptor beta chain was observed in a study of PD-1 blockade in classical Hodgkin lymphoma. Study results and limitations: Some patients started nivolumab under 1 year after ASCT, and they were excluded.

This clone was counted a few times. Its target is not known. Brentuximab vedotin exposure varied, and every patient relapsed after autologous stem cell transplantation. V was clipped by 4 bases and J by 4 bases, with 19 bases between them. CDR1 is SGHVS, CDR2 FQNEAQ, per germline. The CDR3 extends over 16 amino acids. TCRdb keeps only in-frame clones here, not all; method: immunoSEQ multiplex PCR. The repertoire has under 60,000 clones, roughly 73% of them found once; the top ten carry more than 12%. Sequenced material: peripheral blood mononuclear cells (PBMCs), taken before the second cycle of nivolumab. The chain recombines TRBV7-8 with TRBJ1-2; perhaps TRBD1 as D (5 bases). This receptor was identified in a human donor with classical Hodgkin lymphoma. Here the CDR3 reads CASSSYRLPAGYGYTF. CDR3 nucleotide sequence: TGTGCCAGCAGCTCCTACAGGCTACCGGCGGGCTATGGCTACACCTTC.